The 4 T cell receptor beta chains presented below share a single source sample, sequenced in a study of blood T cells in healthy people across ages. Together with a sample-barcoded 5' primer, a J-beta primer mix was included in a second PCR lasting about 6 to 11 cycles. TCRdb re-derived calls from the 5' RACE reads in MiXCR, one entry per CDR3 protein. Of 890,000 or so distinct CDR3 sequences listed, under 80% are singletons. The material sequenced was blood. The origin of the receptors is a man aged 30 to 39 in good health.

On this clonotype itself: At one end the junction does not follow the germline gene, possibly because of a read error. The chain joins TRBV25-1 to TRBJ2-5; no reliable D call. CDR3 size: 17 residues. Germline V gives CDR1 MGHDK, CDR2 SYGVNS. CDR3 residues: CASNESLRAAKRETQYF. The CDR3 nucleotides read TGTGCCAGCAATGAATCTTTAAGGGCAGCGAAGAGAGAGACCCAGTACTTC. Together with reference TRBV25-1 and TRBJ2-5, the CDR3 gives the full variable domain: EADIYQTPRYLVIGTGKKITLECSQTMGHDKMYWYQQDPGMELHLIHYSYGVNSTEKGDLSSESTVSRIRTEHFPLTLESARPSHTSQYLCASNESLRAAKRETQYFGPGTRLLVL.

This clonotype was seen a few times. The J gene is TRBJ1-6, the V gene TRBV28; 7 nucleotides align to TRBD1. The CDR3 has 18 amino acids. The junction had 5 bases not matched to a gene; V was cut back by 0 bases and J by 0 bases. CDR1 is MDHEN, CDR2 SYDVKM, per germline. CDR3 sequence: CASSLWAGGSSYNSPLHF. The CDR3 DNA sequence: TGTGCCAGCAGTTTATGGGCAGGGGGGAGCTCCTATAATTCACCCCTCCACTTT.

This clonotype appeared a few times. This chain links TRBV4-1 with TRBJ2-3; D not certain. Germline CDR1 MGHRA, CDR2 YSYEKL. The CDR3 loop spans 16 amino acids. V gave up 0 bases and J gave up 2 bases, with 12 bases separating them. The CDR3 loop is CASSQERIRSTDTQYF. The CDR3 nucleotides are TGCGCCAGCAGCCAAGAACGTATCAGATCCACAGATACGCAGTATTTT.

The CDR3 coding sequence is TGCAGTGCTCTCGGGACAATCGATGATCAGCCCCAGCATTTT. The encoded protein is CSALGTIDDQPQHF. The gene calls are TRBV20-1 and TRBJ1-5, with TRBD1 as a possible D gene (6 bases). V was pared by 5 bases and J by 5 bases, with 16 bases between. The CDR3 contains 14 residues. The germline CDR1 and CDR2 sequences are DFQATT and SNEGSKA (reference sequence).